This TCR beta chain was sequenced during a study of cytomegalovirus exposure and HLA in healthy donors. General study points: Subsequent analysis revealed that first-cohort TCR clusters tended to co-occur in the approximately 120 validation repertoires.

With 1 base removed from V and 3 bases from J, the gap between germline ends came to 9 bases. The germline CDR1 and CDR2 sequences are MNHNS and SASEGT. The length of the CDR3 is 14 residues. The data were produced by immunoSEQ multiplex PCR, yet TCRdb's version contains in-frame clones alone and is incomplete. The repertoire holds under 250,000 clones, less than 90% seen once, with 12% in the top ten. Turning to this clone: Its target is unknown.

This clonotype was obtained from a man younger than 35 in good health and CMV-seropositive. V usage is TRBV6-1 and J usage is TRBJ1-1, with D perhaps matching TRBD1 (5 bases). Input material: PBMCs. The CDR3 spells CASSEGPGHTEAFF. The CDR3 bases are TGTGCCAGCAGTGAAGGGCCAGGGCACACTGAAGCTTTCTTT.